These T cell receptor beta chains were read from a single sample in a study of OX40 agonist ivuxolimab in advanced cancers. TCRdb's copy holds only in-frame clones and misses some; the assay was immunoSEQ multiplex PCR. The table shows about 99,000 clones, with 91% occurring only once. Source: CD4+ or CD8+ T cells sorted from blood, taken in a trial of the OX40 agonist ivuxolimab. All receptors derive from an adult with an advanced solid tumor such as melanoma, head and neck, liver or kidney cancer. Each CDR3 is given with its conserved first and last residue. A D gene is named only where the DNA matches it firmly. Some rows have no size entry. The others give once, few or many, or a class for an expanded clone.

j_call,clone_size,v_call,d_call,cdr3_nt,cdr3_aa
TRBJ2-5,once,TRBV2,.,TGTGCCAGCAAGAGCGGAGAGGGGGGGGGCCAAGAGACCCAGTACTTC,CASKSGEGGGQETQYF
TRBJ2-7,few,TRBV28,TRBD2,TGTGCCAGCAGCGCGGGACTAGCGGGCTCCTACGAGCAGTACTTC,CASSAGLAGSYEQYF
TRBJ1-5,.,TRBV19,TRBD1,TGTGCCAGTGGCTCCGGGACAGGGGTAAATCAGCCCCAGCATTTT,CASGSGTGVNQPQHF
TRBJ2-7,.,TRBV18,TRBD1,TGTGCCAGCTCAACCGGGACAGGGGGCAACGAGCAGTACTTC,CASSTGTGGNEQYF
TRBJ2-3,.,TRBV9,.,TGTGCCAGCAGCGTGACCGGGACGGCTAGCACAGATACGCAGTATTTT,CASSVTGTASTDTQYF
TRBJ1-4,.,TRBV6-5,.,TGTGCCAGCAGCGGGACCATCCGGGAAAAACTGTTTTTT,CASSGTIREKLFF
TRBJ1-3,.,TRBV29-1,.,TGCAGCGTTGGGACAGACTCTGGAAACACCATATATTTT,CSVGTDSGNTIYF
TRBJ2-3,.,TRBV5-1,.,TGCGCCAGCAGCTTGGTTGGGGGCCGCACAGATACGCAGTATTTT,CASSLVGGRTDTQYF
TRBJ2-3,.,TRBV5-4,.,TGTGCCAGCAGACCCGACTCCACTAGCACAGATACGCAGTATTTT,CASRPDSTSTDTQYF
TRBJ2-5,.,TRBV7-3,.,TGTGCCAGCAGCTTAACGCCAGGGACCCAAGAGACCCAGTACTTC,CASSLTPGTQETQYF
TRBJ2-3,.,TRBV7-3,.,TGTGCCAGCAGCTCTCCTGGTGCCGGGGCTGATACGCAGTATTTT,CASSSPGAGADTQYF
TRBJ1-1,.,TRBV28,.,TGTGCCAGCAAAAAGGGGCCGGCTGAAGCTTTCTTT,CASKKGPAEAFF
TRBJ2-1,.,TRBV5-1,.,TGCGCCAGCAGCTTGGGGGCCGATTACAATGAGCAGTTCTTC,CASSLGADYNEQFF
TRBJ2-1,.,TRBV4-1,.,TGCGCCAGCAGGGTCGTTACTACCGACAATGAGCAGTTCTTC,CASRVVTTDNEQFF
TRBJ2-7,.,TRBV5-1,TRBD2,TGCGCCAGCAGCGCCCAGCGGGAGGGCTACGAGCAGTACTTC,CASSAQREGYEQYF
TRBJ1-2,.,TRBV6-9,.,TGTGCCAGCAGTTTGGACCGCATTGTGAACTATGGCTACACCTTC,CASSLDRIVNYGYTF
TRBJ1-5,.,TRBV28,.,TGTGCCAGCAGTTTGGGGGGCGGCAATCAGCCCCAGCATTTT,CASSLGGGNQPQHF
TRBJ2-5,.,TRBV4-1,.,TGCGCCAGCAGCCAAGACAGGACGGAAGAGACCCAGTACTTC,CASSQDRTEETQYF
TRBJ2-3,once,TRBV7-9,TRBD2,TGTGCCAGCAGTATAGCGGGAGGGCCCACAGATACGCAGTATTTT,CASSIAGGPTDTQYF
TRBJ1-5,.,TRBV4-2,.,TGTGCCAGCAGCCAGCCAAATCAGCCCCAGCATTTT,CASSQPNQPQHF
TRBJ2-3,.,TRBV5-3,.,TGTGCCAGAAGCTTGGCCGGTAGCAGGAGCGTGACAGATACGCAGTATTTT,CARSLAGSRSVTDTQYF
TRBJ2-7,.,TRBV10-3,TRBD1,TGTGCCATCAAAGATACCGGGACAGGGTCTAGGGAGCAGTACTTC,CAIKDTGTGSREQYF
TRBJ1-5,.,TRBV28,TRBD1,TGTGCCAGCAGCCCGGACAGGGGGCGTAGACAGCCCCAGCATTTT,CASSPDRGRRQPQHF
TRBJ2-7,once,TRBV11-2,.,TGTGCCAGCAGCTTAACCTCCTCGGGGAGGCGACATTCCTACGAGCAGTACTTC,CASSLTSSGRRHSYEQYF
TRBJ1-1,once,TRBV28,.,TGTGCCAGCAGTTTAGGAGGGTCCGGTATCACTGAAGCTTTCTTT,CASSLGGSGITEAFF
TRBJ2-3,.,TRBV25-1,TRBD2,TGTGCCAGCAGTGTAAGTGGGAGGGGCACAGATACGCAGTATTTT,CASSVSGRGTDTQYF
TRBJ2-7,.,TRBV7-2,.,TGTGCCAGCGCGGGATCTCGTTTGGACGAGCAGTACTTC,CASAGSRLDEQYF
TRBJ1-1,.,TRBV11-1,.,TGTGCCAGCAGCTCGGCCAGGGATAGAGAAGCTTTCTTT,CASSSARDREAFF
TRBJ2-2,once,TRBV6-5,.,TGTGCCAGCAGTTCAGCGAACACCGGGGAGCTGTTTTTT,CASSSANTGELFF
TRBJ2-5,once,TRBV5-4,.,TGTGCCAGCAGCCCCAATCGACAGGTTTTGCAAGAGACCCAGTACTTC,CASSPNRQVLQETQYF
TRBJ2-2,.,TRBV7-2,.,TGTGCCAGCAGCCCTCTCGGGCCCCTGAACACCGGGGAGCTGTTTTTT,CASSPLGPLNTGELFF
TRBJ1-3,.,TRBV5-6,.,TGTGCCAGCAGCGCATCACAGGCCTACGGAAACACCATATATTTT,CASSASQAYGNTIYF
TRBJ2-3,.,TRBV7-3,.,TGTGCCAGCAGCTTAAAGCCCCCGTCGGCGGGACCACGTCAGAGCACAGATACGCAGTATTTT,CASSLKPPSAGPRQSTDTQYF
TRBJ2-1,.,TRBV2,TRBD2,TGTGCCAGCAGTGAAGCGCTAGCGGGAGGCAATGAGCAGTTCTTC,CASSEALAGGNEQFF
TRBJ2-1,.,TRBV18,.,TGTGCCAGCTCTTACTTTTACAATGAGCAGTTCTTC,CASSYFYNEQFF
TRBJ2-3,.,TRBV28,.,TGTGCCCTTAGCTCGCGCCCCACAGATACGCAGTATTTT,CALSSRPTDTQYF
TRBJ1-2,.,TRBV4-1,TRBD1,TGCGCCAGCAGCCGGGACAGGGGCGGCTATGGCTACACCTTC,CASSRDRGGYGYTF
TRBJ2-5,.,TRBV5-4,.,TGTGCCAGCAGTCTTGGGGCGGAAGGGGGAGAGACCCAGTACTTC,CASSLGAEGGETQYF
TRBJ2-5,.,TRBV28,TRBD1,TGTGCCAGCAGTGTCAGAGGACAGGCCCAAGAGACCCAGTACTTC,CASSVRGQAQETQYF
TRBJ2-3,.,TRBV5-1,TRBD2,TGCGCCAGCAGCTTGGGACTAGCGGGAGGGAGCACAGATACGCAGTATTTT,CASSLGLAGGSTDTQYF
TRBJ2-5,.,TRBV9,TRBD2,TGTGCCAGCAGCTCCTCGGCGGGGGGGGAGACCCAGTACTTC,CASSSSAGGETQYF
TRBJ2-1,.,TRBV19,.,TGTGCCAGTAGTATGAGGGGGTCCTACAATGAGCAGTTCTTC,CASSMRGSYNEQFF
TRBJ2-7,.,TRBV9,TRBD1,TGTGCCAGCAGCCCAGCCTCAGGGGGCCGGAGCGAGCAGTACTTC,CASSPASGGRSEQYF
TRBJ2-5,.,TRBV20-1,.,TGCAGTGCTAGTTTAGAGACCCAGTACTTC,CSASLETQYF
TRBJ2-7,.,TRBV11-2,.,TGTGCCAGCAGCCCCGTGCGGGGTCTCTACGAGCAGTACTTC,CASSPVRGLYEQYF